These 5 T cell receptor beta chains share one sample of origin, sequenced in a study of cytomegalovirus exposure and HLA in healthy donors. PCR employed 60 Vbeta and 13 Jbeta primers. The table came from immunoSEQ multiplex PCR; TCRdb's copy has only in-frame clones and leaves some out. Among 150,000 to 200,000 clones listed, roughly 83% were seen once. The sequenced sample was PBMCs. Receptors were obtained from a woman in her 50s in good health and CMV-seronegative.

This clone was counted only a few times. The chain recombines TRBV6-6 with TRBJ2-7, with 7 bases that match TRBD2. The CDR3 runs 15 residues. Trimming at V came to 7 bases and at J to 0 bases, leaving 9 bases not matched to a gene. The germline V gene encodes CDR1 MNHNY and CDR2 SVGAGI (reference sequence). CDR3 loop: CASKGEGIASYEQYF. CDR3 DNA sequence: TGTGCCAGCAAAGGGGAGGGAATCGCCTCCTACGAGCAGTACTTC.

This clone was detected only once. J is TRBJ1-2 and V is TRBV5-1; D is possibly TRBD1 (5 bases). Germline CDR1 and CDR2: SGHRS and YFSETQ. This CDR3 is 15 amino acids long. V lost 0 bases to trimming and J lost 0 bases, with 9 bases between them. The CDR3 protein is CASSLEGLTNYGYTF. The DNA of the CDR3 is TGCGCCAGCAGCTTGGAGGGACTGACTAACTATGGCTACACCTTC.

V and J are TRBV5-1 and TRBJ1-2; 8 bases are a match to TRBD1. V lost 5 bases to trimming and J lost 3 bases; unmatched junction nucleotides: 12. Per the germline V gene, CDR1 is SGHRS and CDR2 is YFSETQ. This CDR3 spans 16 amino acids. The CDR3 protein is CASRAKLGQGDYGYTF. The CDR3 DNA reads as TGCGCCAGCAGGGCTAAATTAGGACAGGGTGACTATGGCTACACCTTC.

The chain links TRBV7-9 to TRBJ2-7, with TRBD1 matching over 7 bases. This CDR3 is built from 14 residues. V gave up 5 bases and J gave up 0 bases; unmatched junction bases: 4. Germline V gene sequence: CDR1 SEHNR, CDR2 FQNEAQ (reference sequence). The CDR3 bases are TGTGCCAGCAGCCCACAGGGGCCCTCCTACGAGCAGTACTTC. Protein product: CASSPQGPSYEQYF.

The V gene is TRBV6-1, the J gene TRBJ2-3, with D possibly being TRBD1 (6 bases). Germline V gives CDR1 MNHNS, CDR2 SASEGT. The CDR3 totals 15 residues. Between the trimmed V and J ends, which lost 3 bases and 2 bases, there was a span of 12 bases. DNA for the CDR3: TGTGCCAGCAGTGAGACAGGACTCTACACAGATACGCAGTATTTT. Encoded protein: CASSETGLYTDTQYF.